This T cell receptor beta chain was documented in a study of Ad26.COV2.S vaccination and SARS-CoV-2 variants. General study findings and limits: Vaccinees reportedly had broad spike-specific CD8+ and CD4+ T cell responses.

This sample's treatment: about 20 received Ad26.COV2.S at low or high dose, single or two shots; 5 received placebo; per-sample allocation not given. It was on day 63 after the first vaccine or placebo injection that samples were taken. Repertoires were generated with immunoSEQ multiplex PCR, while TCRdb's copy carries only in-frame clones and drops some. This table has 410,000 or so clones, over 75% appearing once. Per the germline V gene, CDR1 is SEHNR and CDR2 is FQNEAQ (reference sequence). Between the trimmed V and J ends, which lost 5 bases and 5 bases, there was a span of 16 bases. CDR3 size: 15 residues. With respect to this clone: What it binds is unknown.

The sequence was collected from a person between 18 and 59 years old who received the Ad26.COV2.S COVID-19 vaccine or a placebo. This specimen consisted of peripheral blood, obtained in a trial of Ad26.COV2.S vaccine versus placebo. The chain has TRBV7-9 and TRBJ2-1; a possible D gene is TRBD1 (8 bases). CDR3 amino acids: CASSPQGGLDNEQFF. The CDR3, as DNA: TGTGCCAGCAGCCCACAGGGGGGGCTTGACAATGAGCAGTTCTTC.